This T cell receptor delta chain was identified during a study of gammadelta T cells in human blood (TCRdb year 2020). Study-level results and caveats: According to the study, polyclonal expansion of innate gamma-delta T cells immediately after birth appeared to be driven by microbial exposure.

This clone was counted between two and nine times. The clone's antigen remains unknown. It may be a read error: a sequence one base away is much more abundant. The CDR3 covers 16 residues, taking in both the cysteine and the phenylalanine. Of the read, only the CDR3 DNA is kept; its 48 bases are in frame from base 1. CDR1 and CDR2 are drawn from the germline V gene: TSWWSYY, QGS. The library was obtained by RT-PCR. TCRdb names Illumina MiSeq as the instrument used. TCRdb reanalyzed the public reads with the CATT caller, and identical DNA sequences were merged afterwards. The sample yields about 350 delta-chain clones; roughly a tenth were counted once. Of the sample, approximately 27% is held by the ten largest clones.

Here the chain combines TRDV1 and TRDJ2; TRDD3 fits 7 bases in the junction. The sequence was collected from a human donor. Sequenced sample: non-Vgamma9Vdelta2 gamma-delta T cells from infant blood. The CDR3 has the sequence CAIGERILKGGSQLFF. The sequence in DNA is TGTGCTATTGGGGAACGCATACTAAAAGGGGGATCACAACTCTTCTTT.